Sequencing of this T cell receptor beta chain was carried out in a study of beta chain features in type 1 diabetes. Over 95% purity was reached by all sorted populations. Expressed TCRB transcripts were sequenced because the isolated RNA had all been reverse transcribed beforehand. This table comes from immunoSEQ multiplex PCR, and its TCRdb copy is limited to in-frame clones, with some not included. The profile shows more than 150,000 clones, approximately 8.4% of them singletons. Sequences were obtained from central memory CD4+ T cells from blood. The TCR comes from a woman younger than 35 in good health.

CDR3 amino acids: CASSLMYTETQYF. The DNA for the CDR3 is TGTGCCAGCAGCTTAATGTACACAGAGACCCAGTACTTC. The chain combines TRBV7-2 with TRBJ2-5; D gene unclear. This CDR3 region has 13 residues. CDR1 SGHTA and CDR2 FQGNSA come from the germline V gene. V was clipped by 2 bases and J by 4 bases, with 8 bases between them. Variable domain in full (rest from reference TRBV7-2 and TRBJ2-5): GAGVSQSPSNKVTEKGKDVELRCDPISGHTALYWYRQSLGQGLEFLIYFQGNSAPDKSGLPSDRFSAERTGGSVSTLTIQRTQQEDSAVYLCASSLMYTETQYFGPGTRLLVL.